These 30 T cell receptor beta chains originate from one sample sequenced in a study of T cells in Graves' hyperthyroidism and ophthalmopathy. TCR beta CDR3 sequences were amplified from RNA transcripts. The TCR CDR3 first-round RT-PCR relied on the HTBI primer set. TCRdb ran MiXCR on the multiplex PCR reads and lists one entry per CDR3 protein. Among hundreds of thousands of distinct CDR3 sequences listed, over 10% were seen once. The specimen sequenced was blood. These receptors all stem from a woman younger than 35 with Graves' hyperthyroidism.

To note about this clonotype: A read error may account for a junction end that differs from germline. This rearrangement joins TRBV18 to TRBJ2-7; D ambiguous. Germline CDR1 KGHSH, CDR2 LQKENI. The CDR3 covers 14 residues. Written as DNA, the CDR3 is TGTACCAGCTCACCCCCCACAGTCACCTACGAGCAGTACTTC. Translating it yields CTSSPPTVTYEQYF.

A few counts support this clonotype. The chain has TRBV29-1 and TRBJ1-4; TRBD1 is a possible D gene (6 bases). The CDR3 has 14 amino acids. The germline V gene encodes CDR1 SQVTM and CDR2 ANQGSEA. Trimming pared 3 bases from V and 0 bases from J, leaving 8 bases between. The CDR3 spells CSVEGAATNEKLFF. The CDR3, as DNA: TGCAGCGTTGAGGGGGCCGCAACTAATGAAAAACTGTTTTTT. Together with reference TRBV29-1 and TRBJ1-4, the CDR3 gives the full variable domain: SAVISQKPSRDICQRGTSLTIQCQVDSQVTMMFWYRQQPGQSLTLIATANQGSEATYESGFVIDKFPISRPNLTFSTLTVSNMSPEDSSIYLCSVEGAATNEKLFFGSGTQLSVL.

This clonotype was detected a few times. The chain employs TRBV5-4 and TRBJ1-1; tentatively, D is TRBD1 (6 bases). The germline V gene encodes CDR1 SGHNT and CDR2 YYREEE (reference sequence). Between the trimmed V and J ends, which lost 2 bases and 1 base, there was a span of 9 bases. This CDR3 is 14 amino acids long. Written as DNA, the CDR3 is TGTGCCAGCAGCTTTCAGGGGAAGAACACTGAAGCTTTCTTT. Amino acid sequence: CASSFQGKNTEAFF.

The J gene is TRBJ1-6, the V gene TRBV12-3 or TRBV12-4; TRBD1 matches at 11 bases. CDR3 length: 18 residues. V lost 4 bases to trimming and J lost 7 bases; unmatched junction nucleotides: 12. CDR3 region: CASSSTLGTGGRNSPLHF. The CDR3 DNA follows: TGTGCCAGCAGTTCAACCCTCGGGACAGGGGGACGAAATTCACCCCTCCACTTT.

At least ten counts were recorded for this clonotype. The chain couples TRBV12-3 or TRBV12-4 to TRBJ2-2; TRBD2 is a possible D gene (5 bases). V lost 5 bases, J lost 8 bases, and 15 bases lay in between. The CDR3 runs 14 residues. As DNA, the CDR3 is TGTGCCAGCAGTCAAAGGAGGCTGGATGGGGAGCTGTTTTTT. Its translation is CASSQRRLDGELFF.

The rearrangement uses TRBV5-1 and TRBJ1-4; D gene uncertain. Trimming removed 0 bases from V and 6 bases from J, with 6 bases in between. CDR1 SGHRS and CDR2 YFSETQ come from the germline V gene. The CDR3 has 13 amino acids. The CDR3 protein is CASSLGPDEKLFF. The DNA for the CDR3 is TGCGCCAGCAGCTTGGGTCCGGATGAAAAACTGTTTTTT.

This clonotype was observed a handful of times. The CDR3 is CASSPRTSWGDTQYF. The DNA for the CDR3 is TGTGCCAGCAGTCCCCGGACTAGTTGGGGGGATACGCAGTATTTT. The V gene is TRBV28, the J gene TRBJ2-3; 7 bases map to TRBD2. The J segment lost 6 bases and the V segment lost 5 bases, leaving 11 bases of the junction unmatched. Germline CDR1 reads MDHEN; CDR2 reads SYDVKM. This CDR3 contains 15 residues.

This rearrangement joins TRBV12-3 or TRBV12-4 to TRBJ1-2, with D tentatively TRBD1 (5 bases). The CDR3 totals 13 residues. Trimming left V 10 bases short and J 5 bases short, with 17 bases between. CDR3 loop: CATSMPGGYGYTF. The CDR3 coding sequence is TGTGCCACCTCGATGCCTGGGGGTTATGGCTACACCTTC.

The V call is TRBV2, the J call TRBJ2-1; maybe TRBD2 (6 bases). Germline V gives CDR1 SNHLY, CDR2 FYNNEI. V lost 6 bases and J lost 0, with 12 bases in between. This CDR3 spans 15 amino acids. CDR3 loop: CASRDTAGSYNEQFF. As DNA, the CDR3 is TGTGCCAGCAGGGATACAGCGGGCTCCTACAATGAGCAGTTCTTC. Filled out from reference TRBV2 and TRBJ2-1, the complete variable domain reads EPEVTQTPSHQVTQMGQEVILRCVPISNHLYFYWYRQILGQKVEFLVSFYNNEISEKSEIFDDQFSVERPDGSNFTLKIRSTKLEDSAMYFCASRDTAGSYNEQFFGPGTRLTVL.

Comment on this clonotype: A read error may be the cause here, since a much bigger clone is one base away. The V call is TRBV12-3 or TRBV12-4, the J call TRBJ2-7; TRBD1 matches at 7 bases. CDR3 length: 14 residues. V lost 5 bases, J lost 4 bases, and 8 bases stayed unmatched. CDR3 region: CASSQVGQPYEQYF. The CDR3 DNA follows: TGTGCCAGCAGTCAAGTGGGACAGCCATACGAGCAGTACTTC.

This clonotype was picked up many times. The chain carries TRBV7-8 and TRBJ1-2; 9 bases match TRBD1. The germline V gene has CDR1 SGHVS and CDR2 FQNEAQ. The CDR3 contains 17 residues. V trimming: 3 bases; J trimming: 2 bases; junction bases outside the gene matches: 10. DNA for the CDR3: TGTGCCAGCAGCTTGGGCAACAGGGGGCAAAGGAACTATGGCTACACCTTC. Residues: CASSLGNRGQRNYGYTF.

This clonotype appeared many times. The chain is built from TRBV7-2 and TRBJ1-2, with D unresolved. V was cut by 1 base and J by 5 bases, with 5 bases left in between. Per the germline V gene, CDR1 is SGHTA and CDR2 is FQGNSA. The CDR3 length is 12 residues. The DNA of the CDR3 is TGTGCCAGCAGCTTAGTCGGGTATGGCTACACCTTC. It yields the protein CASSLVGYGYTF.

This clonotype has ten or more counts. The chain recombines TRBV30 with TRBJ2-3; D is ambiguous. Trimming removed 0 bases at V and 0 bases at J, with 1 base between. The CDR3 runs 12 residues. Germline V CDR1 and CDR2: GTSNPN, SVGIG (reference sequence). The CDR3 DNA reads TGTGCCTGGAGTGTAAGCACAGATACGCAGTATTTT. This gives the protein CAWSVSTDTQYF.

There are many counts of this clonotype. The genes are TRBV12-3 or TRBV12-4 and TRBJ1-4; D is unresolved. V was pared by 8 bases and J by 6 bases, with 13 bases between. The CDR3 consists of 13 residues. CDR3 amino acids: CASSFLSDEKLFF. CDR3 in DNA: TGTGCCAGCTCGTTTCTTTCGGATGAAAAACTGTTTTTT.

This clonotype was recorded many times. The chain recombines TRBV5-1 with TRBJ1-2, with 9 positions matching TRBD1. The CDR3 has 14 residues. The junction had 8 bases not matched to a gene; V was cut back by 3 bases and J by 8 bases. Germline values: CDR1 SGHRS, CDR2 YFSETQ. Written as DNA, the CDR3 is TGCGCCAGCAGCTCCGGGACAGGGACTTTCGGCTACACCTTC. Translation gives CASSSGTGTFGYTF.

This clonotype occurred many times. V and J are TRBV11-3 and TRBJ2-1, with 11 bases fitting TRBD2. Germline V gives CDR1 SGHNT, CDR2 YENEEA. V lost 1 base and J lost 7; bases outside the gene matches: 9. The CDR3 covers 17 residues. The CDR3 sequence: CASSLAARASGGNEQFF. The CDR3 DNA sequence: TGTGCCAGCAGCTTAGCGGCCAGGGCTAGCGGGGGGAATGAGCAGTTCTTC. Full variable domain (missing parts from reference TRBV11-3 and TRBJ2-1): EAGVVQSPRYKIIEKKQPVAFWCNPISGHNTLYWYLQNLGQGPELLIRYENEEAVDDSQLPKDRFSAERLKGVDSTLKIQPAELGDSAVYLCASSLAARASGGNEQFFGPGTRLTVL.

As concerns this clonotype: A read error may explain this, as a much larger clone is one base away. The chain joins TRBV2 to TRBJ1-2; D uncertain. The length of the CDR3 is 11 residues. Germline values: CDR1 SNHLY, CDR2 FYNNEI. CDR3 sequence (DNA): TGTGCCTGCAGTGAAGAAACAGGCTACACCTTC. As protein: CACSEETGYTF.

The sample holds many counts of this clonotype. The rearrangement links TRBV6-2 or TRBV6-3 to TRBJ2-5; D may correspond to TRBD1 or TRBD2 (6 bases each). Germline CDR1 MNHEY, CDR2 SVGEGT. The V and J ends lost 3 bases and 2 bases respectively, with 10 bases between them. CDR3 size: 14 residues. The CDR3 DNA sequence: TGTGCCAGCAGTTATGAGGGGGGTCAAGAGACCCAGTACTTC. Translating it yields CASSYEGGQETQYF.

The chain carries TRBV27 and TRBJ1-3; D is possibly TRBD1 (6 bases). Germline CDR1 is MNHEY and CDR2 is SMNVEV (reference sequence). This CDR3 spans 17 amino acids. V was cut by 3 bases and J by 0 bases, with 15 bases left in between. CDR3 protein: CASSLSYRESSGNTIYF. In DNA, the CDR3 is TGTGCCAGCAGTTTGTCTTACAGGGAAAGCTCTGGAAACACCATATATTTT.

This clonotype was seen ten or more times. The rearrangement joins TRBV15 to TRBJ1-2; D call uncertain. Trimming removed 1 base from V and 4 bases from J, with 7 bases in between. The CDR3 spans 13 residues. Germline V gene data show CDR1 as LNHNV and CDR2 as YYDKDF (reference sequence). The DNA for the CDR3 is TGTGCCACCAGCAGAGTAGGAGGCTATGGCTACACCTTC. Translation gives CATSRVGGYGYTF.

Comment on this clonotype: This may be a read error, as it is one base from a much larger clone. The chain uses TRBV12-3 or TRBV12-4 and TRBJ2-6, with TRBD2 identical over 10 bases. The CDR3 totals 16 residues. The CDR3 region has the DNA TGTGCCAGCACCCAGCGGGAGGGCTCTGGGACCAACGTCCTGACTTTC. Protein: CASTQREGSGTNVLTF.

This clonotype has more than one count but fewer than ten. The V and J genes are TRBV4-1 and TRBJ2-6; D not resolved. This CDR3 has 16 amino acids. Germline V gene sequence: CDR1 MGHRA, CDR2 YSYEKL. Trimming took 0 bases from V and 2 from J, leaving 8 bases between them. The CDR3 sequence is CASSQDWGPGANVLTF. In DNA form, the CDR3 reads TGCGCCAGCAGCCAAGATTGGGGTCCTGGGGCCAACGTCCTGACTTTC.

The CDR3 region has the DNA TGTGCCAGCAGCTCCCTGGACTCCCCCTACAATGAGCAGTTCTTC. Amino acid sequence: CASSSLDSPYNEQFF. The V and J genes are TRBV7-3 and TRBJ2-1; tentative D call: TRBD2 (5 bases). This CDR3 is built from 15 residues. The germline V and J ends were trimmed by 4 bases and 2 bases, with 12 bases remaining between them. Germline CDR1 is SGHTA and CDR2 is FQGTGA.

As for this clonotype: This may come from a read error, since a much larger clone is one base off. The rearrangement uses TRBV12-5 and TRBJ1-2; D not resolved. The CDR3 is 14 residues long. CDR1 is LGHNT and CDR2 is FRNRAP in the germline V gene. The CDR3 here is CAIGLGETNYGYTF. CDR3 in DNA: TGTGCTATTGGTTTGGGCGAAACTAACTATGGCTACACCTTC.

This clonotype was detected ten times or more. The rearrangement joins TRBV9 to TRBJ2-1; TRBD2 matches 8 bases. V gave up 4 bases and J gave up 0 bases; unmatched junction bases: 9. There are 17 residues in the CDR3. Germline V gives CDR1 SGDLS, CDR2 YYNGEE. CDR3 sequence (DNA): TGTGCCAGCAGCCCCCGGGGGGGCCGAAGCTCCTACAATGAGCAGTTCTTC. It yields the protein CASSPRGGRSSYNEQFF.

This clonotype was detected ten times or more. The chain has TRBV2 and TRBJ1-2, with D unresolved. Trimming stripped 8 bases from V and 6 bases from J, with 13 bases between. This CDR3 comprises 12 residues. From germline, CDR1 is SNHLY and CDR2 FYNNEI. CDR3 loop: CASGGRGDGYTF. CDR3 DNA: TGTGCCAGCGGTGGACGGGGAGATGGCTACACCTTC.

This clonotype was counted between two and nine times. The rearrangement uses TRBV29-1 and TRBJ1-2; TRBD1 might be the D (5 bases). CDR3 length: 13 residues. With 4 bases removed from V and 8 bases from J, the gap between germline ends came to 17 bases. The germline gives CDR1 SQVTM, CDR2 ANQGSEA. CDR3 residues: CSVAPAGTRGYTF. In nucleotides, the CDR3 is TGCAGCGTTGCCCCCGCCGGGACGAGGGGCTACACCTTC.

This clonotype has ten or more counts. The J gene is TRBJ1-1, the V gene TRBV11-3, with TRBD1 matching over 11 bases. This CDR3 has 15 amino acids. V lost 5 bases and J lost 3; bases outside the gene matches: 5. The V gene's germline CDR1 is SGHNT and CDR2 YENEEA. CDR3 in amino acids: CASSRTGGVHTEAFF. The CDR3 bases are TGTGCCAGCAGCCGGACAGGGGGCGTTCACACTGAAGCTTTCTTT.

This sequence joins TRBV7-6 and TRBJ1-1, with 7 nucleotides matching TRBD1. The CDR3 has 16 residues. Germline-derived CDR1 and CDR2 are SGHVS and FNYEAQ. Trimming took 4 bases from V and 1 from J; bases not matched to a gene: 9. This CDR3 reads CASSSLTGTANTEAFF. The CDR3, as DNA: TGTGCCAGCAGCTCACTAACCGGGACAGCGAACACTGAAGCTTTCTTT.

This clonotype appeared many times. V usage is TRBV2 and J usage is TRBJ1-3; no firm D call. This CDR3 is built from 13 residues. Germline values: CDR1 SNHLY, CDR2 FYNNEI. V was trimmed by 6 bases and J by 3 bases, leaving 9 bases between them. The CDR3 loop is CASREDVGNTIYF. The CDR3 DNA follows: TGTGCCAGCAGGGAGGACGTTGGAAACACCATATATTTT.